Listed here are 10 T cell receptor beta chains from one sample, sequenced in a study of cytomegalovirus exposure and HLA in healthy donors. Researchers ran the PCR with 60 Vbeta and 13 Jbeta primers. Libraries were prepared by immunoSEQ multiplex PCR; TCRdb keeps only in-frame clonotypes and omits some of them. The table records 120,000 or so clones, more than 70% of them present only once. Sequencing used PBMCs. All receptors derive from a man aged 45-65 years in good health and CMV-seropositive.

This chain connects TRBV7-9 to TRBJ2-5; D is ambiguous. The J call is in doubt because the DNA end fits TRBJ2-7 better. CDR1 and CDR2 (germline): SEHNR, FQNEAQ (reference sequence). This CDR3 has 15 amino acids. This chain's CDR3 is CASSLGGGWGYEQYF. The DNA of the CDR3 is TGTGCCAGCAGCTTAGGTGGCGGTTGGGGCTACGAGCAGTACTTC.

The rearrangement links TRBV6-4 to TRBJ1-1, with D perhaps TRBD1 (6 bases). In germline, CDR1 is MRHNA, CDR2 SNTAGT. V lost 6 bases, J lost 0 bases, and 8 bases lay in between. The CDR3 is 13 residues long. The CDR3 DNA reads TGTGCCAGCAGGGACAGCTTGAACACTGAAGCTTTCTTT. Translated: CASRDSLNTEAFF.

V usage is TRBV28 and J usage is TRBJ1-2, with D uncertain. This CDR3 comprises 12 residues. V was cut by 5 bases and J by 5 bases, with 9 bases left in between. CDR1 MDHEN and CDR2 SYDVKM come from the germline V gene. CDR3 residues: CASSQRGYGYTF. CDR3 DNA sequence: TGTGCCAGCAGTCAGCGGGGATATGGCTACACCTTC.

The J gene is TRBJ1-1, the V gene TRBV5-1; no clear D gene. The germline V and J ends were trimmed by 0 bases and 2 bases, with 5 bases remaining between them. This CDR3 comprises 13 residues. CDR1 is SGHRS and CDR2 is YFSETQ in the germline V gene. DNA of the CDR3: TGCGCCAGCAGCTTGGAGAGTAACACTGAAGCTTTCTTT. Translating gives CASSLESNTEAFF.

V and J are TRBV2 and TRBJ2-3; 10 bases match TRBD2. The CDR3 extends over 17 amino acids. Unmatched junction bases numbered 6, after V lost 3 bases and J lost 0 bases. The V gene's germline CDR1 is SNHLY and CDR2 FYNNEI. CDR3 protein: CASSEQGLAHSTDTQYF. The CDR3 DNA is TGTGCCAGCAGTGAGCAGGGACTAGCGCATAGCACAGATACGCAGTATTTT.

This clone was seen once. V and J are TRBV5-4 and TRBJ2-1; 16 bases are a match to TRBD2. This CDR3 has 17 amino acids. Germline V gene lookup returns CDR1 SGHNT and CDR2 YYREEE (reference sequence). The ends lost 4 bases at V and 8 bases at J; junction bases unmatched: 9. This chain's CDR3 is CASSPGLAGGISDEQFF. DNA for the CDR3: TGTGCCAGCAGCCCGGGACTAGCGGGGGGGATAAGTGATGAGCAGTTCTTC.

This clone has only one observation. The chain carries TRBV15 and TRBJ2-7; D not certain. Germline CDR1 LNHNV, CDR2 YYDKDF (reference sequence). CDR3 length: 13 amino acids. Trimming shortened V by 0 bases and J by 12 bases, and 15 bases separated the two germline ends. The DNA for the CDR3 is TGTGCCACCAGCAGAGATTTCGGTTCCTTTCGGTACTTC. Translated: CATSRDFGSFRYF.

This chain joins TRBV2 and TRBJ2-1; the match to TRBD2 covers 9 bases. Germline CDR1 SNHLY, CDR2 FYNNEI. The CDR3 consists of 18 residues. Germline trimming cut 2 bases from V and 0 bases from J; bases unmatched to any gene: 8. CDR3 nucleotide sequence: TGTGCCAGCAGTGAAAGACTAGCGGAAGCGAGCTCCTACAATGAGCAGTTCTTC. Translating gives CASSERLAEASSYNEQFF.

CDR3 sequence reads: CASSLGLAGSLGETQYF. CDR3 coding DNA: TGTGCCAGCAGCTTAGGACTAGCGGGAAGTTTGGGAGAGACCCAGTACTTC. This chain uses TRBV7-2 with TRBJ2-5; 11 bases match TRBD2. The CDR3 totals 17 residues. Germline V gene data show CDR1 as SGHTA and CDR2 as FQGNSA. V lost 1 base to trimming and J lost 4 bases; unmatched junction nucleotides: 8.

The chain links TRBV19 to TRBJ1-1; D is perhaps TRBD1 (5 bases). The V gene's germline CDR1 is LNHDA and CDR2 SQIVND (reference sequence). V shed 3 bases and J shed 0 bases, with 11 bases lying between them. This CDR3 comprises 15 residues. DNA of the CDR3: TGTGCCAGTAGTATCCCAGGGCTGATGAACACTGAAGCTTTCTTT. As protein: CASSIPGLMNTEAFF.